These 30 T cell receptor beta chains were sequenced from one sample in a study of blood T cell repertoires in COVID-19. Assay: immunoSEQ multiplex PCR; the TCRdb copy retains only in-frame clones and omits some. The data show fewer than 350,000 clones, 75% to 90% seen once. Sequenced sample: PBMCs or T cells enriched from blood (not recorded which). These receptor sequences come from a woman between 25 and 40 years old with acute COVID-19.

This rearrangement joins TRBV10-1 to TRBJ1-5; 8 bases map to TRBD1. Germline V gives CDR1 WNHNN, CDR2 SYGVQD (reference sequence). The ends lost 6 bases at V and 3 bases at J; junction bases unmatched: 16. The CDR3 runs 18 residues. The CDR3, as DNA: TGCGCCAGCAGGGACCGTGACAGGGGTCCGGTAGCCAATCAGCCCCAGCATTTT. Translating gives CASRDRDRGPVANQPQHF.

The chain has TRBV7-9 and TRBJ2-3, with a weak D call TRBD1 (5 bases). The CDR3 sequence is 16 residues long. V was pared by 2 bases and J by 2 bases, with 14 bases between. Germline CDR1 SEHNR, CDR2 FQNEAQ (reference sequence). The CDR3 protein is CASSLSRAQATDTQYF. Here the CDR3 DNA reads TGTGCCAGCAGCTTAAGCAGGGCCCAGGCCACAGATACGCAGTATTTT.

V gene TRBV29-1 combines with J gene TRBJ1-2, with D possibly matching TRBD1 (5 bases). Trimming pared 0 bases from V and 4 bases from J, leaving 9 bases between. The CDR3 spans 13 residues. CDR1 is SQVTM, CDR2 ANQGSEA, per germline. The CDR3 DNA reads TGCAGCGTTGAAGAATCGCAGGGCTATGGCTACACCTTC. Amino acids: CSVEESQGYGYTF.

The CDR3 reads CASSTRKRLAGAGELFF. The CDR3 nucleotides read TGTGCCAGCAGCACACGGAAAAGACTAGCGGGGGCCGGGGAGCTGTTTTTT. The rearrangement joins TRBV21-1 to TRBJ2-2; the table assigns TRBD2, which was not confirmed against the DNA. TRBV21-1 is described as a pseudogene. The CDR3 contains 17 residues.

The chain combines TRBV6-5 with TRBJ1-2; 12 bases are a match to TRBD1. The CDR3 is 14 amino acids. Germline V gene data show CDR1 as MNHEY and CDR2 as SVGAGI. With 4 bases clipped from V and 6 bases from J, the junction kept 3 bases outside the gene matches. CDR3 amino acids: CASSSGQGADGYTF. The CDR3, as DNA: TGTGCCAGCAGTTCGGGACAGGGGGCGGATGGCTACACCTTC.

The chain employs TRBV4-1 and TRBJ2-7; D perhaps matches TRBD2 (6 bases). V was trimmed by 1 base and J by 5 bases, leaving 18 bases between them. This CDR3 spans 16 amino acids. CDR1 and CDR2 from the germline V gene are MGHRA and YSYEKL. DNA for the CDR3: TGCGCCAGCAGCCAAGCCCTCGTTCGGGAGCTCAACGAGCAGTACTTC. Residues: CASSQALVRELNEQYF.

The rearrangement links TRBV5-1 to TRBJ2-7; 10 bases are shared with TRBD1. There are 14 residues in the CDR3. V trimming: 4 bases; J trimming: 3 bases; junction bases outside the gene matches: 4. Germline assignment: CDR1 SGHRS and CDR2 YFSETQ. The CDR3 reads CASSGGTGVYEQYF. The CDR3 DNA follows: TGCGCCAGCAGCGGCGGGACAGGGGTCTACGAGCAGTACTTC.

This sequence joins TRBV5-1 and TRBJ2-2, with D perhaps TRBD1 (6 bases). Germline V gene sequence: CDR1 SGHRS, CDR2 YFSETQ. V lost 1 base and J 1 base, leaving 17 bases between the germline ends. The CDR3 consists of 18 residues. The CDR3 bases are TGCGCCAGCAGCTTGTTCGCAGGGGTATCATTGAACACCGGGGAGCTGTTTTTT. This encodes CASSLFAGVSLNTGELFF.

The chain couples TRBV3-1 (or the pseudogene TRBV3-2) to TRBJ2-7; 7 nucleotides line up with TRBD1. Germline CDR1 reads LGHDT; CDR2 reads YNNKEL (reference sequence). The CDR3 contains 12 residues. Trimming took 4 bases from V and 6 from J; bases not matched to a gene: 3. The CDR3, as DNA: TGTGCCAGCAGCCTGACAGGGCTCGAGCAGTACTTC. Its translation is CASSLTGLEQYF.

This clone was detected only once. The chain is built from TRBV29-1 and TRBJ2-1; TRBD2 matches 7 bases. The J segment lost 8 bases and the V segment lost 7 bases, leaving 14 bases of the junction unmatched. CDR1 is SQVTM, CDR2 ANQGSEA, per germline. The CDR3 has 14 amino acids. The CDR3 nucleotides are TGCAGCGGTTGGGGGGGACCCACCTCAGATGAGCAGTTCTTC. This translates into CSGWGGPTSDEQFF.

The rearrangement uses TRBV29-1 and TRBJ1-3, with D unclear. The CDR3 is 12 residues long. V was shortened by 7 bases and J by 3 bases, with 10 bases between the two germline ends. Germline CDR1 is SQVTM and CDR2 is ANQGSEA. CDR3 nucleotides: TGCAGCGGCCGGGGTGGTGGAAACACCATATATTTT. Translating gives CSGRGGGNTIYF.

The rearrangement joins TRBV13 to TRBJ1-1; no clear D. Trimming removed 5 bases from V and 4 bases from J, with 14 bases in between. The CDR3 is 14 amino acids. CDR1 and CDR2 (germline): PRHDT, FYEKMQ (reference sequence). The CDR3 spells CASSHDDGGTEAFF. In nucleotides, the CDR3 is TGTGCCAGCAGCCATGACGATGGAGGCACTGAAGCTTTCTTT.

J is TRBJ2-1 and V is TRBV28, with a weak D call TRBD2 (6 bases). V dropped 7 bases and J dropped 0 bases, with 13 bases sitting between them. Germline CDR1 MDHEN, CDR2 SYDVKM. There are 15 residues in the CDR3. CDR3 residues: CASMGKRVSYNEQFF. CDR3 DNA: TGTGCCAGCATGGGTAAGCGGGTCTCCTACAATGAGCAGTTCTTC. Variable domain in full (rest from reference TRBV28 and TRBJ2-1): DVKVTQSSRYLVKRTGEKVFLECVQDMDHENMFWYRQDPGLGLRLIYFSYDVKMKEKGDIPEGYSVSREKKERFSLILESASTNQTSMYLCASMGKRVSYNEQFFGPGTRLTVL.

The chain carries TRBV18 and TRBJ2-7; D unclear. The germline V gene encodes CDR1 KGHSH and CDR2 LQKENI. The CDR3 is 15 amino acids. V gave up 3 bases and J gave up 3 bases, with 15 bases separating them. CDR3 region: CASSPSPTPYYEQYF. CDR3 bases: TGTGCCAGCTCACCGTCCCCGACACCTTACTACGAGCAGTACTTC.

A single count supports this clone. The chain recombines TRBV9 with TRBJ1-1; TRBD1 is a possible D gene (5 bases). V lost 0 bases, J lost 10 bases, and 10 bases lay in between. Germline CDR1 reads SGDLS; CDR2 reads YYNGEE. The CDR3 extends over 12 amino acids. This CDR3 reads CASSVEGRGAFF. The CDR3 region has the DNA TGTGCCAGCAGCGTAGAGGGAAGGGGAGCTTTCTTT.

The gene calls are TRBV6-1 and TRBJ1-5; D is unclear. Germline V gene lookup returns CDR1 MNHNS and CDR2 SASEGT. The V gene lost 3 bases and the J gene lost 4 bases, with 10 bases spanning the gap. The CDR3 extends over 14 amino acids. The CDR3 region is CASSESSENQPQHF. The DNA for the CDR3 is TGTGCCAGCAGTGAGTCGTCAGAAAATCAGCCCCAGCATTTT.

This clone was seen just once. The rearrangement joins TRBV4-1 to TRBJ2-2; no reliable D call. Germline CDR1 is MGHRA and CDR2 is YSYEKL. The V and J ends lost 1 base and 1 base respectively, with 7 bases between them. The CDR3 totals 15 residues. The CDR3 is CASSQGRQNTGELFF. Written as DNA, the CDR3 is TGCGCCAGCAGCCAAGGCAGACAGAACACCGGGGAGCTGTTTTTT.

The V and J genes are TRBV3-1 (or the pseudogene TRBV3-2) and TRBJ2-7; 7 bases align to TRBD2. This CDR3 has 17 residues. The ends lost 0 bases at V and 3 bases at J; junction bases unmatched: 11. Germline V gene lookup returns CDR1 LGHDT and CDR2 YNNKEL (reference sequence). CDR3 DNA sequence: TGTGCCAGCAGCCAAGATCTTGCGGGAGAACTAAACTACGAGCAGTACTTC. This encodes CASSQDLAGELNYEQYF.

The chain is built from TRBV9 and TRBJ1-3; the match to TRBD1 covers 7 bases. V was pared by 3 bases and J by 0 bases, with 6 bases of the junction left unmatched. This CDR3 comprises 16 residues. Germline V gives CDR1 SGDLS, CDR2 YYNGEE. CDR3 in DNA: TGTGCCAGCAGCGAGCCGGGACAGAGCTCTGGAAACACCATATATTTT. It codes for CASSEPGQSSGNTIYF.

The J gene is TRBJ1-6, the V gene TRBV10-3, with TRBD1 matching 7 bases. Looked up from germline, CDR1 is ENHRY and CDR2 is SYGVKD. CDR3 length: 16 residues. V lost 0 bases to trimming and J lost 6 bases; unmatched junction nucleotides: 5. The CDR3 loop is CAISESSGGSNSPLHF. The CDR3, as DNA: TGTGCCATCAGTGAGTCCTCAGGGGGAAGTAATTCACCCCTCCACTTT.

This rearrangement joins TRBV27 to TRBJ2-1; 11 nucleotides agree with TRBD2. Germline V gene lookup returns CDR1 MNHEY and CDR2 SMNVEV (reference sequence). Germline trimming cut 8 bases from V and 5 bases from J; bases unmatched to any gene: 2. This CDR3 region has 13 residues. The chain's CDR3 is CASGGLADNEQFF. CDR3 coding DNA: TGTGCCAGCGGGGGACTAGCGGACAATGAGCAGTTCTTC.

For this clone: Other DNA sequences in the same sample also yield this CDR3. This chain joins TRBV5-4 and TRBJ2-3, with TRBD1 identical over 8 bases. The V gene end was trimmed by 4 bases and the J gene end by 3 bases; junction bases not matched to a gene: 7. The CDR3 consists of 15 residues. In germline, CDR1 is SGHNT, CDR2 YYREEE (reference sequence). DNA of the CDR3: TGTGCCAGCAGCCCCGGGACAGGAGGTACAGATACGCAGTATTTT. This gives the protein CASSPGTGGTDTQYF.

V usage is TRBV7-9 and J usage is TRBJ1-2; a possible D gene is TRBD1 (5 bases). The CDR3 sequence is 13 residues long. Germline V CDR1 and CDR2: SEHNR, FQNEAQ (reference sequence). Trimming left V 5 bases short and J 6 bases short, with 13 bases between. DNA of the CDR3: TGTGCCAGCAGCCCCCCGCAGGGCCATGGCTACACCTTC. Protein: CASSPPQGHGYTF. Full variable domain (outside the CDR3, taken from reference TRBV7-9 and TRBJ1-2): DTGVSQNPRHKITKRGQNVTFRCDPISEHNRLYWYRQTLGQGPEFLTYFQNEAQLEKSRLLSDRFSAERPKGSFSTLEIQRTEQGDSAMYLCASSPPQGHGYTFGSGTRLTVV.

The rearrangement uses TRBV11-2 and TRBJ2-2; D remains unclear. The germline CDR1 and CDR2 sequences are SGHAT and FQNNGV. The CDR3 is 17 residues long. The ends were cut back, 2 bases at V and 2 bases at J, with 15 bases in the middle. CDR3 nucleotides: TGTGCCAGCAGCTTATCTACCAGGTCAGACAACACCGGGGAGCTGTTTTTT. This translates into CASSLSTRSDNTGELFF.

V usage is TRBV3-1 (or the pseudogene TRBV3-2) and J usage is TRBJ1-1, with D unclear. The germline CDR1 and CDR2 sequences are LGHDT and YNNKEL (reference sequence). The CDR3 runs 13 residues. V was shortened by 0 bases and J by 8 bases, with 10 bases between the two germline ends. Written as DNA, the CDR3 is TGTGCCAGCAGCCAAGAATCGACTTGGGAAGCTTTCTTT. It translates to CASSQESTWEAFF.

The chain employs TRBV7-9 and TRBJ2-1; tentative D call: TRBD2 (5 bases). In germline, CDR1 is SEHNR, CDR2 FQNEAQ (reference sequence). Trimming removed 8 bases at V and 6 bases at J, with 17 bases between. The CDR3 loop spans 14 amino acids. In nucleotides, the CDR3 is TGTGCCAGCTCCCCCGGCGGGCGCGGCAATGAGCAGTTCTTC. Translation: CASSPGGRGNEQFF.

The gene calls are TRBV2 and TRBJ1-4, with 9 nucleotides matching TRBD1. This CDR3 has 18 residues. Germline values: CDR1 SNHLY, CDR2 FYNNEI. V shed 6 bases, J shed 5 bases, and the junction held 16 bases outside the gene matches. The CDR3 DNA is TGTGCCAGCAGCCCCGGGACAGGGCTCAGGGTGAAAAATGAAAAACTGTTTTTT. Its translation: CASSPGTGLRVKNEKLFF.

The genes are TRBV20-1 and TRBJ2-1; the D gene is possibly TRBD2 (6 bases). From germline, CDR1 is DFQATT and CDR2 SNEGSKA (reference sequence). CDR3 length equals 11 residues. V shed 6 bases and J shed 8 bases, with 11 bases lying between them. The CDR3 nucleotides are TGCAGTGCCATCTGGGAGGATGAGCAGTTCTTC. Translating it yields CSAIWEDEQFF.

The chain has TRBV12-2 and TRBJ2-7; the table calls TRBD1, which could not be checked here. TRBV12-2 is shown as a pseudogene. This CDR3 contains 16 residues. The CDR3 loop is CASRFHHRGVVHEQYF. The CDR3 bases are TGTGCAAGTCGCTTTCACCACAGGGGGGTTGTGCACGAGCAGTACTTC.

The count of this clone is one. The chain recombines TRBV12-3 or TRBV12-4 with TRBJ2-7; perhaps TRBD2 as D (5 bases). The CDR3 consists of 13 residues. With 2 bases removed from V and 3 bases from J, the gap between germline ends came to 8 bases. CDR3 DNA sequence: TGTGCCAGCAGTTTAAGTGGGAGCTACGAGCAGTACTTC. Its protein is CASSLSGSYEQYF.